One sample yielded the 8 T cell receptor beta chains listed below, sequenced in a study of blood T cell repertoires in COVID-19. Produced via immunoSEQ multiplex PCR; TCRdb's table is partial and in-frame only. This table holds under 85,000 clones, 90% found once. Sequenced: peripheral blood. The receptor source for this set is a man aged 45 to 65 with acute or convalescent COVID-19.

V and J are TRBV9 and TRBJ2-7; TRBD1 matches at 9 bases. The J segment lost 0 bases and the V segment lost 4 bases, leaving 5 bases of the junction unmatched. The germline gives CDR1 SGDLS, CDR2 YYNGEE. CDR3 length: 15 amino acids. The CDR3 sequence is CASSFRDRDSYEQYF. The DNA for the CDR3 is TGTGCCAGCAGCTTCCGGGACAGGGACTCCTACGAGCAGTACTTC.

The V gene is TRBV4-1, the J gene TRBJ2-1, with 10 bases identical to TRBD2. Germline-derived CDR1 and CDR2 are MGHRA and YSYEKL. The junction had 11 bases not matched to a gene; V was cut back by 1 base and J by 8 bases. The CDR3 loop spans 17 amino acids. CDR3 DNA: TGCGCCAGCAGCCAAGGGTATGGGCTAGCGGGAGAGGATGAGCAGTTCTTC. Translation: CASSQGYGLAGEDEQFF.

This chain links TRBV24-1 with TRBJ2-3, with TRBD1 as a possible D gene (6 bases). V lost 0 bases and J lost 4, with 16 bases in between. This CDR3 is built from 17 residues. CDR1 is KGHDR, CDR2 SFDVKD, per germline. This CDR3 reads CATSDLNLAGDPDTQYF. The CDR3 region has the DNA TGTGCCACCAGTGATTTGAATCTGGCAGGGGACCCAGATACGCAGTATTTT.

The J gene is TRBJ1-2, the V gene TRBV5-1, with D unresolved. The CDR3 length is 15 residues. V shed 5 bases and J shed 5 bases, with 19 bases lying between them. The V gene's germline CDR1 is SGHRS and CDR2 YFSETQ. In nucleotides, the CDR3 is TGCGCCAGCAGTTTTGAGGGTATCGCGGGGTATGGCTACACCTTC. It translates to CASSFEGIAGYGYTF.

The CDR3, as DNA: TGTGCCAGTAGGAAACAGGGAATCTCGGAACAGCCCCAGCATTTT. This gives the protein CASRKQGISEQPQHF. This chain uses TRBV19 with TRBJ1-5; tentative D call: TRBD1 (6 bases). Trimming removed 6 bases at V and 7 bases at J, with 19 bases between. The germline V gene encodes CDR1 LNHDA and CDR2 SQIVND (reference sequence). This CDR3 spans 15 amino acids.

The DNA for the CDR3 is TGTGCCAGCTCACCACTGACAGGCTACGAGCAGTACTTC. Translation: CASSPLTGYEQYF. The rearrangement links TRBV18 to TRBJ2-7, with D perhaps matching TRBD1 (6 bases). V gave up 1 base and J gave up 3 bases, with 7 bases separating them. CDR3 length equals 13 residues. CDR1 and CDR2 (germline): KGHSH, LQKENI.

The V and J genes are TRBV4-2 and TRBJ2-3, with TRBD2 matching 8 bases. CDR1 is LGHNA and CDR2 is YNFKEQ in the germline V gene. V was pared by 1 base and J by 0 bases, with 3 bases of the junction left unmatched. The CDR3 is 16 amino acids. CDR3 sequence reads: CASSQGGGGSTDTQYF. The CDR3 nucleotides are TGTGCCAGCAGCCAAGGGGGCGGGGGGAGCACAGATACGCAGTATTTT.

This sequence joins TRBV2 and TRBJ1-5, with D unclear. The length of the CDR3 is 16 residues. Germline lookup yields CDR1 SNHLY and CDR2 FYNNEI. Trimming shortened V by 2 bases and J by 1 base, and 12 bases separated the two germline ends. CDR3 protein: CASSEKAGNSNQPQHF. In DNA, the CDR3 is TGTGCCAGCAGTGAAAAGGCCGGGAACAGCAATCAGCCCCAGCATTTT.